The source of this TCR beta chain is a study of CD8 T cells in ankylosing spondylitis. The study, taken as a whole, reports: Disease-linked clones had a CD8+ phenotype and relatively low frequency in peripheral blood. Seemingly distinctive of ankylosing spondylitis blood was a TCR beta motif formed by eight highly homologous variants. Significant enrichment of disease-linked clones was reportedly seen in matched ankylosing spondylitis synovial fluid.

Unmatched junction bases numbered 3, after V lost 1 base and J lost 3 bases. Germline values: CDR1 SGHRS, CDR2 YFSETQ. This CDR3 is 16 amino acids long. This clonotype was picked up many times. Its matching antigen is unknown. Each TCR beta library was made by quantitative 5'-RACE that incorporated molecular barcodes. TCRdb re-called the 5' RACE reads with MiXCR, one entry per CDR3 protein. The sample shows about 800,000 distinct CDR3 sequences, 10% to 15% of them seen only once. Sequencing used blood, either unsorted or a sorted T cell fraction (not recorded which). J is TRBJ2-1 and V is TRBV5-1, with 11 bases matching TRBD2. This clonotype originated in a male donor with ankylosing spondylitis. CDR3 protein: CASSLLGLADYNEQFF. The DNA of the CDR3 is TGCGCCAGCAGCTTGTTGGGACTAGCGGACTACAATGAGCAGTTCTTC.